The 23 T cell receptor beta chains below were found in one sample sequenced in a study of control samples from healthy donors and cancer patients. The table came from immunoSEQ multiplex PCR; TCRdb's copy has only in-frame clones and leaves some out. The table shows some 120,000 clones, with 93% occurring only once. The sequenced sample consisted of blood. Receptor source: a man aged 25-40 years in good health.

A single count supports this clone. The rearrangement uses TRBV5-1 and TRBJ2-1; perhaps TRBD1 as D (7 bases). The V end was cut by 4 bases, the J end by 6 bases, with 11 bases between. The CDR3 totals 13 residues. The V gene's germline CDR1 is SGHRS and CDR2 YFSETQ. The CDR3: CASSAGQINEQFF. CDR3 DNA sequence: TGCGCCAGCAGCGCGGGACAGATCAATGAGCAGTTCTTC. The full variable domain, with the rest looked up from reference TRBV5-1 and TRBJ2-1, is KAGVTQTPRYLIKTRGQQVTLSCSPISGHRSVSWYQQTPGQGLQFLFEYFSETQRNKGNFPGRFSGRQFSNSRSEMNVSTLELGDSALYLCASSAGQINEQFFGPGTRLTVL.

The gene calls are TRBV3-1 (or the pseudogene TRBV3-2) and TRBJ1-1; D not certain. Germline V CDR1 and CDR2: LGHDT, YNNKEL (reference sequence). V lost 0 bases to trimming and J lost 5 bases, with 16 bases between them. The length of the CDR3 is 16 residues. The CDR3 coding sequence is TGTGCCAGCAGCCAAGATCTAGGGCAGGTTCCTACTGAAGCTTTCTTT. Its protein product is CASSQDLGQVPTEAFF.

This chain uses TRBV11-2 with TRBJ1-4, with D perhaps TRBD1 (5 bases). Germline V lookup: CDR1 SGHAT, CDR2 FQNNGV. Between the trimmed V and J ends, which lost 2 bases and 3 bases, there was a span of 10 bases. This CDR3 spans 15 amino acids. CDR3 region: CASSLMGEANEKLFF. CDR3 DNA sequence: TGTGCCAGCAGCTTAATGGGGGAAGCTAATGAAAAACTGTTTTTT. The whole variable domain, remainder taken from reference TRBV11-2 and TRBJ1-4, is EAGVAQSPRYKIIEKRQSVAFWCNPISGHATLYWYQQILGQGPKLLIQFQNNGVVDDSQLPKDRFSAERLKGVDSTLKIQPAKLEDSAVYLCASSLMGEANEKLFFGSGTQLSVL.

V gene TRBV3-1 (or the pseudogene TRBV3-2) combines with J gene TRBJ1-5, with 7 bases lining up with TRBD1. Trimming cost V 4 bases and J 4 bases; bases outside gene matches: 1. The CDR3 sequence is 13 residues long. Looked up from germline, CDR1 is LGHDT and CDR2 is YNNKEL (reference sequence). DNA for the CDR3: TGTGCCAGCAGCCGGACAGGTAATCAGCCCCAGCATTTT. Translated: CASSRTGNQPQHF.

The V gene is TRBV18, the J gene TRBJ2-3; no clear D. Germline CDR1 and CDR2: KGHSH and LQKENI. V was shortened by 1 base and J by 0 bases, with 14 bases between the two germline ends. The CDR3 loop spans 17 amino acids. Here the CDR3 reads CASSPRPAATSTDTQYF. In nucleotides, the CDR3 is TGTGCCAGCTCACCACGTCCCGCAGCCACTAGCACAGATACGCAGTATTTT.

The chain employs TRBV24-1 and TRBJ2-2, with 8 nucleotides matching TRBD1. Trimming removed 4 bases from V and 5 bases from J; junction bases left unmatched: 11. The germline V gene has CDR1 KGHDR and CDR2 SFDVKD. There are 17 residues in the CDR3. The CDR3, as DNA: TGTGCCACCAGTGACCCCCGGACAGGGATTGGGACCGGGGAGCTGTTTTTT. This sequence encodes CATSDPRTGIGTGELFF.

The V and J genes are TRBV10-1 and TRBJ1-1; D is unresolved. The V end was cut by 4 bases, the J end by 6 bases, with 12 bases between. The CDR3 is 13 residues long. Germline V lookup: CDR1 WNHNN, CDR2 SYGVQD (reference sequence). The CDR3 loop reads CASSVRTNAEAFF. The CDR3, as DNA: TGCGCCAGCAGTGTCAGGACTAACGCTGAAGCTTTCTTT.

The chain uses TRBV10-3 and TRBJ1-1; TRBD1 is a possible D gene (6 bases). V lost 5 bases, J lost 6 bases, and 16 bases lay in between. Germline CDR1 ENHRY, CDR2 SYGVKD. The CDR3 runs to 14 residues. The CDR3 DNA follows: TGTGCCATCAGTAGTGGTTCAGGGGACCCTGAAGCTTTCTTT. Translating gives CAISSGSGDPEAFF.

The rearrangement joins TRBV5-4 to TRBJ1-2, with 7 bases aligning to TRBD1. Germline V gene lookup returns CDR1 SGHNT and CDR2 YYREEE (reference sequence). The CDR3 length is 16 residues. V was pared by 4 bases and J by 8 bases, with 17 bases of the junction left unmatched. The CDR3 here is CASSPGATGAGGGYTF. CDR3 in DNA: TGTGCCAGCAGCCCCGGGGCCACAGGGGCCGGGGGGGGCTACACCTTC.

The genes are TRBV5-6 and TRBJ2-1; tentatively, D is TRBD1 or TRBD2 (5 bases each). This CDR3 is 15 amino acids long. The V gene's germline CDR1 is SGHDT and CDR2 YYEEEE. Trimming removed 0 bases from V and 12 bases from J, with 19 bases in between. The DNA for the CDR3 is TGTGCCAGCAGCTTGGGGCCTACGGTCGGGGCTAGGCAGTTCTTC. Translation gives CASSLGPTVGARQFF.

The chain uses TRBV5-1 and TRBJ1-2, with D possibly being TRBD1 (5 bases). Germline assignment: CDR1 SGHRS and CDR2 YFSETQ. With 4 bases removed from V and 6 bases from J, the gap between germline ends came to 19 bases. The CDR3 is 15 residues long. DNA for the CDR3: TGCGCCAGCAGCCACCCGGGCCGATCGGGGCATGGCTACACCTTC. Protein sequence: CASSHPGRSGHGYTF.

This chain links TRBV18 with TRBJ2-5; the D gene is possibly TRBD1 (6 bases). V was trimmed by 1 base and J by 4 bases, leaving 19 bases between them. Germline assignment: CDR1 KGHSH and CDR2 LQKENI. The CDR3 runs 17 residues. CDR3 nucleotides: TGTGCCAGCTCACCACAAGACCCAGGGGTGGTCCGAGAGACCCAGTACTTC. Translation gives CASSPQDPGVVRETQYF. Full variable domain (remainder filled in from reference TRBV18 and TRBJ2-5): NAGVMQNPRHLVRRRGQEARLRCSPMKGHSHVYWYRQLPEEGLKFMVYLQKENIIDESGMPKERFSAEFPKEGPSILRIQQVVRGDSAAYFCASSPQDPGVVRETQYFGPGTRLLVL.

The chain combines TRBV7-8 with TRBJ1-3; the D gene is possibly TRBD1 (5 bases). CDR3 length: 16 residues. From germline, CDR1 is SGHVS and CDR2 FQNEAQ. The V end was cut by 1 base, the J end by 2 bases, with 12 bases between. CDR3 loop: CASSLVRRGPGNTIYF. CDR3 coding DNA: TGTGCCAGCAGCTTAGTGAGGAGGGGTCCTGGAAACACCATATATTTT.

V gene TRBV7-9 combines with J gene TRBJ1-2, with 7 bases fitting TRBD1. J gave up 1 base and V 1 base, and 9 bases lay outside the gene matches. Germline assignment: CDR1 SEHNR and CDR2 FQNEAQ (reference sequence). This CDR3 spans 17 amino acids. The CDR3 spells CASSLGVRQGVNYGYTF. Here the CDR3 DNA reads TGTGCCAGCAGCTTAGGGGTGAGACAGGGCGTTAACTATGGCTACACCTTC. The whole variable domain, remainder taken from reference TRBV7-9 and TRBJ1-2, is DTGVSQNPRHKITKRGQNVTFRCDPISEHNRLYWYRQTLGQGPEFLTYFQNEAQLEKSRLLSDRFSAERPKGSFSTLEIQRTEQGDSAMYLCASSLGVRQGVNYGYTFGSGTRLTVV.

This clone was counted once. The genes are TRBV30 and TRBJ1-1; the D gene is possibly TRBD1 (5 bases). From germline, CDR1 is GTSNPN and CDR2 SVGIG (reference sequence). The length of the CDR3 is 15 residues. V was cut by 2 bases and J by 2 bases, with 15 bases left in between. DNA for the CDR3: TGTGCCTGGAGTCGTCCCCATGGGGGTAACACTGAAGCTTTCTTT. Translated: CAWSRPHGGNTEAFF.

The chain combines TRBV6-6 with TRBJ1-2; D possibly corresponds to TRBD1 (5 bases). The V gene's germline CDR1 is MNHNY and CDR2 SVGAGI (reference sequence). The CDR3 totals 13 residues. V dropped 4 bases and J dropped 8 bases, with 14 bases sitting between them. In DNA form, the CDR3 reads TGTGCCAGCAGTTCCCTCGTTAGGGACGGCTACACCTTC. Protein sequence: CASSSLVRDGYTF.

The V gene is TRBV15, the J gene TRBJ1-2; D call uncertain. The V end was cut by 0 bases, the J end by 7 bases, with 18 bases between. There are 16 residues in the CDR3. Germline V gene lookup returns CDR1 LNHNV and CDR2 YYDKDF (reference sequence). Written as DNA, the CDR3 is TGTGCCACCAGCAGAGATGCAGGACCGATATCGGTTGGCTACACCTTC. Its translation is CATSRDAGPISVGYTF.

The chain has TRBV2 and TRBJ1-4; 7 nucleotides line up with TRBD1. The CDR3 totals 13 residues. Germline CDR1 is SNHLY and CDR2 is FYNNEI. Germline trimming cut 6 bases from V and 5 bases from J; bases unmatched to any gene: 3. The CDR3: CASRLRGNEKLFF. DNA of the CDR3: TGTGCCAGCAGACTCAGGGGGAATGAAAAACTGTTTTTT.

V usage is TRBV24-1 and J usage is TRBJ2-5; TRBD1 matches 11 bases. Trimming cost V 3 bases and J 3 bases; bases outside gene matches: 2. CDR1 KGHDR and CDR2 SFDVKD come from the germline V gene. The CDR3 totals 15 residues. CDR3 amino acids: CATSDAGQGEETQYF. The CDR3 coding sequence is TGTGCCACCAGTGATGCGGGACAGGGGGAAGAGACCCAGTACTTC.

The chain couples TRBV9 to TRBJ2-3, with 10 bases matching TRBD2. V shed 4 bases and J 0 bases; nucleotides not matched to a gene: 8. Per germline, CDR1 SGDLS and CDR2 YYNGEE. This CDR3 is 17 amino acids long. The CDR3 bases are TGTGCCAGCAGCTTTCGAGCGGGGGGGCCAAGCACAGATACGCAGTATTTT. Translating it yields CASSFRAGGPSTDTQYF.

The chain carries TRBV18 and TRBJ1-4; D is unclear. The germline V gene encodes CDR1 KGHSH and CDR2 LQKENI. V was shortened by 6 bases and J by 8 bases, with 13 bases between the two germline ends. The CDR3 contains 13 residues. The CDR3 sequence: CASSGDPGEKLFF. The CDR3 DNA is TGTGCCAGCTCGGGCGACCCCGGCGAAAAACTGTTTTTT.

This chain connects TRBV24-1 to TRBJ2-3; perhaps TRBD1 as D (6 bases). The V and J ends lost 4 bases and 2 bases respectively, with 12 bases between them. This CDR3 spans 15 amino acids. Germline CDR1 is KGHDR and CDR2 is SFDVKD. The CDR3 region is CATSEGDIFTDTQYF. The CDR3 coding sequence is TGTGCCACCAGTGAAGGGGACATATTCACAGATACGCAGTATTTT.

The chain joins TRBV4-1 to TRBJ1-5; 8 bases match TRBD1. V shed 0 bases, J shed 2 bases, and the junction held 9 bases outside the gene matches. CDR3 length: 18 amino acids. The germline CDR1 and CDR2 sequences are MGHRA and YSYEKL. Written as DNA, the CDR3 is TGCGCCAGCAGCCAAGAAGGGGGCAGGGGGCTGCGCAATCAGCCCCAGCATTTT. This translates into CASSQEGGRGLRNQPQHF.